The T cell receptor beta chain under discussion was sequenced for a study of cytomegalovirus exposure and HLA in healthy donors. The CDR3 totals 14 residues. V shed 3 bases and J 10 bases; nucleotides not matched to a gene: 6. CDR1 and CDR2 from the germline V gene are MGHRA and YSYEKL. PCR primers comprised 60 Vbeta and 13 Jbeta primers. Libraries were prepared by immunoSEQ multiplex PCR; TCRdb keeps only in-frame clonotypes and omits some of them. This table holds around 100,000 clones, roughly 80% found once. The clonotype comes from a man aged 35-49 years in good health and CMV-seronegative. Sequenced: PBMCs. V usage is TRBV4-1 and J usage is TRBJ2-1; 10 nucleotides match TRBD2. This CDR3 reads CASSQLAGEAEQFF. The CDR3 bases are TGCGCCAGCAGCCAGCTAGCGGGGGAGGCCGAGCAGTTCTTC.